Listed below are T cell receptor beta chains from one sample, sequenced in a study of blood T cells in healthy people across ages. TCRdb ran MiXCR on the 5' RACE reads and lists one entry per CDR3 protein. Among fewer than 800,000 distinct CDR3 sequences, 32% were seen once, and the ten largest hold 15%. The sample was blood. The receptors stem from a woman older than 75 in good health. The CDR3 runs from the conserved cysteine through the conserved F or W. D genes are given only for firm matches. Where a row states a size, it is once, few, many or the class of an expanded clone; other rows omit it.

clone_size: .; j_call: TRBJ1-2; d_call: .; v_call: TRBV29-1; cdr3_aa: CSVSLTGDGYTF; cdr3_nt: TGCAGCGTTAGTCTAACGGGGGATGGCTACACCTTC
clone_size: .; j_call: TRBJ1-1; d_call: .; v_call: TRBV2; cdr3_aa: CASSDLGGWVAFF; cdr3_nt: TGTGCCAGCAGTGATTTAGGGGGGTGGGTCGCTTTCTTT
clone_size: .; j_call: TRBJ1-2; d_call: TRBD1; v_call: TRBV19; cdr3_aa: CASRGQDGYTF; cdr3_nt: TGTGCCAGTCGGGGACAGGATGGCTACACCTTC
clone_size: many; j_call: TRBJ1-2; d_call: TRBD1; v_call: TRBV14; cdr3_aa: CASSSRAGQGKTGYGYTF; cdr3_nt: TGTGCCAGCAGCTCAAGGGCAGGACAGGGAAAAACCGGCTATGGCTACACCTTC
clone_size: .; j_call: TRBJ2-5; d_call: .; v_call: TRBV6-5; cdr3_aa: CASRPRDSRKETQYF; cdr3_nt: TGTGCCAGCAGGCCTAGGGACTCCCGCAAGGAGACCCAGTACTTC
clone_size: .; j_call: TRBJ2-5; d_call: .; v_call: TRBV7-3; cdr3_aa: CVSKHPGANEQYF; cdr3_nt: TGTGTCAGCAAACACCCAGGGGCCAATGAGCAGTACTTC
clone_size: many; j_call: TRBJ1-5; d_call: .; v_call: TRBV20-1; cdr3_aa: CSARDLEGFQPQHF; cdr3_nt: TGCAGTGCTAGAGATCTGGAAGGCTTTCAGCCCCAGCATTTT
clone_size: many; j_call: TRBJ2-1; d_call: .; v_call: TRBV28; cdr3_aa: CASSPAGRDSSHNEQFF; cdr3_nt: TGTGCCAGCAGTCCGGCGGGTCGGGATTCCAGCCACAATGAGCAGTTCTTC
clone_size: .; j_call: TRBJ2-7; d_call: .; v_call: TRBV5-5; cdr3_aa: CASSKDYRSTYEQYF; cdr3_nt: TGTGCCAGCAGCAAGGATTACAGGTCTACCTACGAGCAGTACTTC
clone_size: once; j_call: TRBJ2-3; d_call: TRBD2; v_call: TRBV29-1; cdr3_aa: CSAAGGRDTDTQYF; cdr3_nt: TGCAGCGCCGCGGGGGGGCGAGACACAGATACGCAGTATTTT
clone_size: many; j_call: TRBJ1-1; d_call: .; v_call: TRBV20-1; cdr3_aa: CSPATLNTEAFF; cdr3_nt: TGCAGTCCTGCCACCTTGAACACTGAAGCTTTCTTT
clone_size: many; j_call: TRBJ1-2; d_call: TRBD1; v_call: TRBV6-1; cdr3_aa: CATFPDGTGGLHGYTF; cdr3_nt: TGTGCCACTTTCCCAGACGGGACAGGGGGCTTGCATGGCTACACCTTC
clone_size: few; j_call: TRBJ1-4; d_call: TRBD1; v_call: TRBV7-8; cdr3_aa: CASSLSGGGAEKLFF; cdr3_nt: TGTGCCAGCAGCTTATCAGGAGGGGGCGCGGAAAAACTGTTTTTT
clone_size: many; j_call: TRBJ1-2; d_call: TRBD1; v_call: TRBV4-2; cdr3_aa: CASSHHGTGSYGYTF; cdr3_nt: TGTGCCAGCAGCCATCATGGGACAGGGTCCTATGGCTACACCTTC
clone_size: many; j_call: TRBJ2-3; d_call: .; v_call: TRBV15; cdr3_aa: CATSSLESGGGTDTQYF; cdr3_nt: TGTGCCACCAGCAGCCTTGAGTCGGGGGGCGGAACAGATACGCAGTATTTT
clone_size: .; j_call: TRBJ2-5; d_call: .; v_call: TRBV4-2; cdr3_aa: CASSQDPWAETQETQYF; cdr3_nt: TGTGCCAGCAGCCAAGATCCTTGGGCGGAGACACAAGAGACCCAGTACTTC
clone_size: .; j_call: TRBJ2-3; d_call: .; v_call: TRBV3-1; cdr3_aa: CASSQGDTITDTQYF; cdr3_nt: TGTGCCAGCAGCCAAGGGGACACTATCACAGATACGCAGTATTTT
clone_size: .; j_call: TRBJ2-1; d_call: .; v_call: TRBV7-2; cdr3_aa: CASRSSLNEQFF; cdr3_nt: TGTGCCAGCAGGTCTAGCTTGAATGAGCAGTTCTTC
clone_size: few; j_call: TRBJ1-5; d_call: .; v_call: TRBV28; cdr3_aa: CASSPLLGQPQHF; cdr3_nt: TGTGCCAGCAGTCCCCTCCTCGGTCAGCCCCAGCATTTT
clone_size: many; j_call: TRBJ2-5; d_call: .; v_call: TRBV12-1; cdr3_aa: CASTVIPGSCAQETQYF; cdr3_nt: TGTGCCAGCACCGTCATTCCGGGATCCTGTGCCCAAGAGACCCAGTACTTC
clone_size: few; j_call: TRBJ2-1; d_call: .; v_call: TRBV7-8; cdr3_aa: CASSLAARGSTQNEQFF; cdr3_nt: TGTGCCAGCAGCTTAGCGGCCCGGGGTTCCACACAAAATGAGCAGTTCTTC
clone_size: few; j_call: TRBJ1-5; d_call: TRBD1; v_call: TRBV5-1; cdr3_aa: CASSLVGQGEPQHF; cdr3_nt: TGCGCCAGCAGCCTGGTGGGACAGGGGGAGCCCCAGCATTTT
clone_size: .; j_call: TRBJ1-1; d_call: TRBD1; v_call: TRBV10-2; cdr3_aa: CASSEIQGATEAFF; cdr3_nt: TGCGCCAGCAGTGAAATACAGGGGGCCACTGAAGCTTTCTTT
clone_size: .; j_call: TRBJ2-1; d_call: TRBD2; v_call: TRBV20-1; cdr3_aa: CSANPGTSGSNEQFF; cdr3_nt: TGCAGTGCGAACCCCGGGACTAGCGGTAGCAATGAGCAGTTCTTC
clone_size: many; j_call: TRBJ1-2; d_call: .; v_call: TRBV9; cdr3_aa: CASSVAWSSDYGYTF; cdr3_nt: TGTGCCAGCAGCGTAGCTTGGAGCAGCGACTATGGCTACACCTTC
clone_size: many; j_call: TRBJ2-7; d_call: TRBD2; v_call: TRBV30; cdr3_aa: CAWSGTGGEQYF; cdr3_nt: TGTGCCTGGAGTGGCACGGGGGGGGAGCAGTACTTC
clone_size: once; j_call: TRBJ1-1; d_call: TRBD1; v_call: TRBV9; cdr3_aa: CASTAWTGEGTEAFF; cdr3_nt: TGTGCCAGCACCGCTTGGACAGGGGAAGGGACTGAAGCTTTCTTT
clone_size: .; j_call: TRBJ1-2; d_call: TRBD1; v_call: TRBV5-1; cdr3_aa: CASSLAGTGHGCTF; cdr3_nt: TGCGCCAGCAGCTTGGCGGGGACAGGGCATGGCTGCACCTTC
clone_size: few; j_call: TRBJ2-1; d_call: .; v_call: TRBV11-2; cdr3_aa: CASRMGEQFF; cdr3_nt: TGTGCCAGTAGGATGGGTGAGCAGTTCTTC
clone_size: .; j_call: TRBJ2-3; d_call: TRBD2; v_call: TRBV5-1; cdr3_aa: CASHPGTSRNTQYF; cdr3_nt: TGCGCCAGCCACCCGGGGACTAGTAGAAATACGCAGTATTTT
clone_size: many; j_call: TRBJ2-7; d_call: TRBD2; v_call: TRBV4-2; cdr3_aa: CASSQELAGGDEQYF; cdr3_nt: TGTGCCAGCAGCCAAGAGCTAGCGGGGGGGGACGAGCAGTACTTC
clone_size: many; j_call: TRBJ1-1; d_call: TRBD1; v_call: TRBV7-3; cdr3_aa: CASSQTNRGQAFF; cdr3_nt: TGTGCCAGCAGCCAAACGAACAGGGGGCAAGCTTTCTTT
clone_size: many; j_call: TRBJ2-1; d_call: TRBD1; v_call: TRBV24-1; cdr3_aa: CATSVGLGQGLDEQFF; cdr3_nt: TGTGCCACCAGTGTCGGATTAGGACAGGGCCTTGATGAGCAGTTCTTC
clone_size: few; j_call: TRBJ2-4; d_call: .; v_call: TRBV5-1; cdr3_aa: CASSLGNIQYF; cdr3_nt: TGCGCCAGCAGCTTGGGGAACATTCAGTACTTC
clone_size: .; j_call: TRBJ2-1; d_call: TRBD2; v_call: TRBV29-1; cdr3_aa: CSVPGLASRNLLYNEQFF; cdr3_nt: TGCAGCGTGCCGGGACTAGCGAGCAGAAACCTCCTCTACAATGAGCAGTTCTTC
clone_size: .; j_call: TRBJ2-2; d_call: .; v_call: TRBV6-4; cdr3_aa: CASSDSDNTGELFF; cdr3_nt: TGTGCCAGCAGTGACTCGGACAACACCGGGGAGCTGTTTTTT
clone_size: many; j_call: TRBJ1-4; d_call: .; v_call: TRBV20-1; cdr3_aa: CSARKLVNEKLFF; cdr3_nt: TGCAGTGCTAGGAAACTAGTAAATGAAAAACTGTTTTTT
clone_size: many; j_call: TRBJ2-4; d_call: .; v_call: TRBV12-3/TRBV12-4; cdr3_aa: CASSLRIAGNIQYF; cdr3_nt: TGTGCCAGCAGTTTAAGGATTGCGGGGAACATTCAGTACTTC
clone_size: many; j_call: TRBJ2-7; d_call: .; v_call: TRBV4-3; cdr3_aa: CASSQERQSYEQYF; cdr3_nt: TGCGCCAGCAGCCAAGAACGGCAGTCCTACGAGCAGTACTTC
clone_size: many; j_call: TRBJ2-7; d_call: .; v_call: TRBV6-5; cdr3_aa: CASSYGGRSYEQYF; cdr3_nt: TGTGCCAGCAGTTACGGGGGACGCTCCTACGAGCAGTACTTC
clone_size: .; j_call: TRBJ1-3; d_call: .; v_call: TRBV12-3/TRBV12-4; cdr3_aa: CASSPTRSGNTIYF; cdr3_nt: TGTGCCAGCAGCCCCACACGCTCTGGAAACACCATATATTTT
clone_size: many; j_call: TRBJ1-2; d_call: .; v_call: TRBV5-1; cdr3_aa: CASSLAGAGNYGYTF; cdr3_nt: TGCGCCAGCAGCTTGGCCGGGGCAGGGAACTATGGCTACACCTTC
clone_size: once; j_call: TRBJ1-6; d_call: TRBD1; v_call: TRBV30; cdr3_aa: CAWSPPGQYNSPLHF; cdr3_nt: TGTGCCTGGAGTCCACCGGGACAGTATAATTCACCCCTCCACTTT
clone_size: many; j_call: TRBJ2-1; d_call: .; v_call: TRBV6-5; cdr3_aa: CASSYSIGTLGRNEQFF; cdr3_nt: TGTGCCAGCAGTTACTCGATTGGGACCCTGGGACGGAATGAGCAGTTCTTC